This T cell receptor beta chain comes out of a study of T cell repertoires in cytomegalovirus infection. Study background: Recently identified HLA-C-restricted CMV epitopes and well-studied HLA-B-restricted CMV epitopes were used by the study. Broader study findings: The ex vivo response showed dominance by HLA-C-restricted CMV-specific TCR beta clonotypes.

MiXCR, applied by TCRdb to the reads, yields one record per CDR3 protein. The sample includes about 110,000 distinct CDR3 sequences, approximately 45% of them seen just once. This clonotype was counted only a few times. Its target is not known. CDR1 is SGHVS and CDR2 is FQNEAQ in the germline V gene. The CDR3 spans 16 residues. The ends were cut back, 0 bases at V and 1 base at J, with 11 bases in the middle. This clonotype was sampled from a human donor in good health (CMV status not recorded). Some clones in this sample may be carry-over from other donors' samples. V is TRBV7-8 and J is TRBJ2-3, with D possibly matching TRBD1 (6 bases). The sample consisted of CD8+ T cells from cultured PBMCs, taken from culture after CMV antigen stimulation. As DNA, the CDR3 is TGTGCCAGCAGCTTAGCATCAGGGGTGGGCACAGATACGCAGTATTTT. It is translated as CASSLASGVGTDTQYF.